Below are 22 T cell receptor beta chains sequenced from a single sample in a study of T cells after yellow fever vaccination. TCRdb reanalysed the 5' RACE reads using MiXCR and keeps one entry per CDR3 protein. Seen here are just over 300,000 distinct CDR3 sequences, about 3.5% observed once, and the top ten hold 23%. Sequences were derived from PBMCs, sampled on the day of the yellow fever booster vaccination. The source of these receptors is a young man who received the YFV17D yellow fever vaccine.

This clonotype was found a few times. This chain uses TRBV5-6 with TRBJ1-5; the D is unclear. There are 14 residues in the CDR3. The germline CDR1 and CDR2 sequences are SGHDT and YYEEEE. With 4 bases removed from V and 7 bases from J, the gap between germline ends came to 15 bases. CDR3 DNA sequence: TGTGCCAGCAGCCGAATAACTTCGCGGCAGCCCCAGCATTTT. Translated, it gives CASSRITSRQPQHF.

This clonotype was detected many times. V and J are TRBV12-5 and TRBJ2-7; TRBD1 agrees at 8 bases. The V gene's germline CDR1 is LGHNT and CDR2 FRNRAP. The length of the CDR3 is 15 residues. After removal of 4 bases from V and 0 bases from J, the junction contained 5 bases not matched to a gene. CDR3 sequence (DNA): TGTGCTAGTGGTTCAGGACAGGGCATCTCCTACGAGCAGTACTTC. Amino acid sequence: CASGSGQGISYEQYF.

The chain links TRBV5-4 to TRBJ2-7; D gene uncertain. V was shortened by 6 bases and J by 4 bases, with 17 bases between the two germline ends. This CDR3 is 14 amino acids long. Germline assignment: CDR1 SGHNT and CDR2 YYREEE (reference sequence). The CDR3 protein is CASKIDPSSYEQYF. The CDR3 DNA reads as TGTGCCAGCAAAATAGATCCTTCGTCATACGAGCAGTACTTC.

This chain joins TRBV3-1 and TRBJ2-1; the match to TRBD2 covers 7 bases. J was trimmed by 1 base and V by 4 bases; bases with no gene match: 10. The CDR3 has 17 residues. In germline, CDR1 is LGHDT, CDR2 YNNKEL (reference sequence). This chain's CDR3 is CASSRIGQGGSYNEQFF. CDR3 nucleotide sequence: TGTGCCAGCAGCCGAATTGGGCAGGGAGGGTCCTACAATGAGCAGTTCTTC.

Ten or more counts support this clonotype. The chain recombines TRBV7-3 with TRBJ2-2; possibly TRBD1 or TRBD2 for D (5 bases each). The CDR3 totals 15 residues. Germline CDR1 and CDR2: SGHTA and FQGTGA. V was shortened by 5 bases and J by 2 bases, with 12 bases between the two germline ends. CDR3 coding DNA: TGTGCCAGCAGCGTCGGGGCTCGAAACACCGGGGAGCTGTTTTTT. This translates into CASSVGARNTGELFF.

This clonotype was counted at least ten times. The chain employs TRBV12-3 or TRBV12-4 and TRBJ1-2, with D possibly being TRBD1 (5 bases). CDR3 length equals 12 residues. Trimming removed 3 bases from V and 7 bases from J, with 9 bases in between. The CDR3 here is CASSFKGVGYTF. CDR3 nucleotide sequence: TGTGCCAGCAGTTTCAAAGGGGTTGGCTACACCTTC.

This clonotype was counted at least ten times. This chain joins TRBV27 and TRBJ2-1, with 8 bases fitting TRBD2. With V trimmed by 3 bases and J by 7 bases, 5 bases remained unmatched. In germline, CDR1 is MNHEY, CDR2 SMNVEV (reference sequence). This CDR3 is built from 14 residues. The CDR3 coding sequence is TGTGCCAGCAGTTTCACCGGGGGGGGGAATGAGCAGTTCTTC. This gives the protein CASSFTGGGNEQFF.

This clonotype was observed a few times. V usage is TRBV4-2 and J usage is TRBJ2-1; the match to TRBD1 covers 7 bases. The CDR3 extends over 15 amino acids. Germline assignment: CDR1 LGHNA and CDR2 YNFKEQ. V shed 0 bases, J shed 7 bases, and the junction held 6 bases outside the gene matches. The CDR3 DNA reads TGTGCCAGCAGCCAAGAGTACCCGACAGGGAATGAGCAGTTCTTC. Translating it yields CASSQEYPTGNEQFF.

This clonotype appeared many times. J is TRBJ2-5 and V is TRBV27, with D possibly being TRBD2 (6 bases). V was shortened by 6 bases and J by 2 bases, with 16 bases between the two germline ends. Per the germline V gene, CDR1 is MNHEY and CDR2 is SMNVEV (reference sequence). The CDR3 is made up of 15 amino acids. CDR3 DNA: TGTGCCAGCAGCGGAGGGAAGTGGGTTCAAGAGACCCAGTACTTC. Translation gives CASSGGKWVQETQYF.

This clonotype was detected ten times or more. The chain carries TRBV5-1 and TRBJ2-7; 11 bases are shared with TRBD2. Germline V gives CDR1 SGHRS, CDR2 YFSETQ. The ends lost 3 bases at V and 4 bases at J; junction bases unmatched: 3. CDR3 length: 14 amino acids. CDR3 protein: CASSYTSGGYEQYV. The CDR3 DNA sequence: TGCGCCAGCAGCTACACTAGCGGGGGTTACGAGCAGTACGTC.

This chain uses TRBV14 with TRBJ2-2; no clear D gene. CDR1 is SGHDN and CDR2 is FVKESK in the germline V gene. CDR3 size: 12 residues. V dropped 6 bases and J dropped 5 bases, with 7 bases sitting between them. The CDR3 sequence: CASRGWTGELFF. Written as DNA, the CDR3 is TGTGCCAGCAGAGGGTGGACCGGGGAGCTGTTTTTT.

This clonotype showed up many times. The chain links TRBV7-2 to TRBJ2-7, with D perhaps TRBD1 (5 bases). The CDR3 runs to 15 residues. Trimming took off 5 bases at V and 2 bases at J, with 16 bases between the two ends. CDR1 is SGHTA and CDR2 is FQGNSA in the germline V gene. The CDR3 DNA follows: TGTGCCAGCAGCAGCACCTCGGGCAGGGCCTACGAGCAGTACTTC. Amino acid sequence: CASSSTSGRAYEQYF.

This clonotype showed up many times. This rearrangement joins TRBV5-8 to TRBJ1-5; D gene unclear. Trimming cost V 4 bases and J 6 bases, with 17 bases left between them. The CDR3 consists of 15 residues. CDR1 and CDR2 from the germline V gene are SGHTS and YDEGEE. CDR3 region: CASSQRIWGVQPQHF. The CDR3 coding sequence is TGTGCCAGCAGCCAGCGTATTTGGGGAGTTCAGCCCCAGCATTTT. Full variable domain (rest looked up from reference TRBV5-8 and TRBJ1-5): EAGVTQSPTHLIKTRGQQATLRCSPISGHTSVYWYQQALGLGLQFLLWYDEGEERNRGNFPPRFSGRQFPNYSSELNVNALELEDSALYLCASSQRIWGVQPQHFGDGTRLSIL.

This clonotype showed up many times. This rearrangement joins TRBV3-1 to TRBJ2-3; D could derive from TRBD1 or TRBD2 (5 bases each). CDR1 LGHDT and CDR2 YNNKEL come from the germline V gene (reference sequence). Trimming stripped 4 bases from V and 8 bases from J, with 13 bases between. The CDR3 is made up of 13 amino acids. The CDR3 reads CASSLPGTGTQYF. DNA for the CDR3: TGTGCCAGCAGCCTACCCGGGACGGGTACGCAGTATTTT.

The V gene is TRBV29-1, the J gene TRBJ2-7; D is ambiguous. This CDR3 contains 15 residues. Germline CDR1 and CDR2: SQVTM and ANQGSEA. The V gene lost 2 bases and the J gene lost 2 bases, with 16 bases spanning the gap. The CDR3: CSVEISDTWAYEQYF. The CDR3 coding sequence is TGCAGCGTTGAAATCTCAGATACTTGGGCCTACGAGCAGTACTTC.

This clonotype came up many times. The CDR3 spells CASSYAQGVSPLHF. The CDR3 DNA is TGTGCCAGCAGTTACGCACAGGGGGTCTCACCCCTCCACTTT. The V and J genes are TRBV6-5 and TRBJ1-6, with TRBD1 matching 8 bases. The germline gives CDR1 MNHEY, CDR2 SVGAGI. There are 14 residues in the CDR3. V lost 2 bases to trimming and J lost 10 bases; unmatched junction nucleotides: 4.

Many counts were recorded for this clonotype. The chain uses TRBV12-3 or TRBV12-4 and TRBJ2-1; 12 bases are shared with TRBD2. This CDR3 contains 15 residues. V gave up 6 bases and J gave up 6 bases; unmatched junction bases: 6. The CDR3 DNA follows: TGTGCCAGCAGACCTACTAGCGGGGGGCCCAATGAGCAGTTCTTC. Its translation is CASRPTSGGPNEQFF.

This clonotype has only a few counts. This chain uses TRBV14 with TRBJ2-2, with D possibly TRBD1 on 6 matching bases. Per the germline V gene, CDR1 is SGHDN and CDR2 is FVKESK. CDR3 length equals 15 residues. V shed 4 bases and J shed 6 bases, with 15 bases lying between them. The CDR3, as DNA: TGTGCCAGCAGCCGAACAGGGAGATCCTCCGGGGAGCTGTTTTTT. It encodes CASSRTGRSSGELFF.

Only a few counts were recorded for this clonotype. The V and J genes are TRBV12-3 or TRBV12-4 and TRBJ2-4; 7 nucleotides match TRBD1. V was clipped by 7 bases and J by 2 bases; unmatched bases: 14. The CDR3 contains 17 residues. The chain's CDR3 is CASTSSTGAGSKNIQYF. CDR3 coding DNA: TGTGCCAGCACCTCCTCCACAGGGGCCGGGTCCAAAAACATTCAGTACTTC.

The chain is built from TRBV6-2 or TRBV6-3 and TRBJ2-1, with D uncertain. Looked up from germline, CDR1 is MNHEY and CDR2 is SVGEGT. The V gene lost 4 bases and the J gene lost 6 bases, with 16 bases spanning the gap. This CDR3 is built from 15 residues. The CDR3 DNA reads as TGTGCCAGCAGTTCGGGTCCCGGATTAGTCAATGAGCAGTTCTTC. It translates to CASSSGPGLVNEQFF.

This clonotype was observed a handful of times. The V call is TRBV19, the J call TRBJ1-1, with 9 bases aligning to TRBD1. The CDR3 runs to 13 residues. The germline V gene has CDR1 LNHDA and CDR2 SQIVND (reference sequence). Unmatched junction bases numbered 5, after V lost 8 bases and J lost 4 bases. CDR3 residues: CASVDRGSTEAFF. In DNA, the CDR3 is TGTGCCAGTGTGGACAGGGGATCCACTGAAGCTTTCTTT.

The table lists this clonotype with a count of one. The chain joins TRBV7-9 to TRBJ2-5; the D is unclear. This CDR3 contains 13 residues. V was clipped by 5 bases and J by 2 bases, with 9 bases between them. Germline V CDR1 and CDR2: SEHNR, FQNEAQ (reference sequence). CDR3 loop: CASSPLAQETQYF. In nucleotides, the CDR3 is TGTGCCAGCAGCCCCCTGGCTCAAGAGACCCAGTACTTC.